This entry describes one TCR beta chain. Its antigen is unidentified. At one end, the junction sequence differs from germline, possibly due to a read error. Sample-barcoded 5' priming and a J-beta primer mix drove a second PCR of 7 to 11 cycles. TCRdb passed the 5' RACE reads through MiXCR, listing each CDR3 protein once. The sample includes about 2 million distinct CDR3 sequences, less than 50% of them seen just once. The sample originates from a study of blood T cells in healthy people across ages. Regarding the study as a whole: It was found that TCR beta diversity correlated strongly with the percentage of naive T cells.

Material: blood. The source of this sequence is a woman between 35 and 50 years old in good health.

As DNA, the CDR3 is TGTGCCACCAGCAGATCGACAGGGGGCACAGGTACGCAGTATTTT. Translated: CATSRSTGGTGTQYF. This chain links TRBV15 with TRBJ2-3; TRBD1 matches 10 bases. Germline assignment: CDR1 LNHNV and CDR2 YYDKDF (reference sequence). This CDR3 spans 15 amino acids.